What follows are 9 T cell receptor beta chains derived from one specimen sequenced in a study of early T cells in non-severe SARS-CoV-2 infection. TCRdb reanalysed the 5' RACE reads using MiXCR and keeps one entry per CDR3 protein. The sample lists approximately 65,000 distinct CDR3 sequences, roughly an eighth seen once, with about 14% in the top ten. Sequenced material: whole blood. These receptors were taken from an adult who was a healthcare worker with PCR-confirmed SARS-CoV-2 infection or an uninfected control (not recorded which).

V and J are TRBV11-2 and TRBJ1-1; D not certain. Trimming pared 8 bases from V and 4 bases from J, leaving 14 bases between. The CDR3 loop spans 13 amino acids. Germline-derived CDR1 and CDR2 are SGHAT and FQNNGV. Here the CDR3 DNA reads TGTGCCAGCCGGCGCCGGGGAGTCACTGAAGCTTTCTTT. Protein sequence: CASRRRGVTEAFF.

The rearrangement joins TRBV7-2 to TRBJ1-1, with 7 bases fitting TRBD1. CDR3 length: 12 residues. Germline V CDR1 and CDR2: SGHTA, FQGNSA. With 1 base clipped from V and 11 bases from J, the junction kept 4 bases outside the gene matches. The CDR3 nucleotides are TGTGCCAGCAGCTTAGTCGGCAGGGGGGCTTTCTTT. Protein sequence: CASSLVGRGAFF.

V gene TRBV11-2 combines with J gene TRBJ2-1, with D perhaps TRBD1 or TRBD2 (6 bases each). Germline V gene data show CDR1 as SGHAT and CDR2 as FQNNGV. There are 14 residues in the CDR3. Deletions cut 5 bases from V and 4 bases from J, with 12 bases between. Written as DNA, the CDR3 is TGTGCCAGCAGCAACGGGGGCCTTTACAATGAGCAGTTCTTC. The encoded protein is CASSNGGLYNEQFF.

There are many counts of this clonotype. V and J are TRBV12-3 or TRBV12-4 and TRBJ2-5; D ambiguous. Trimming stripped 2 bases from V and 1 base from J, with 8 bases between. The CDR3 contains 14 residues. CDR3 in amino acids: CASSLSPLQETQYF. DNA of the CDR3: TGTGCCAGCAGTTTAAGCCCTCTCCAAGAGACCCAGTACTTC.

This rearrangement joins TRBV2 to TRBJ2-2; possible D gene TRBD1, 6 bases. V dropped 6 bases and J dropped 5 bases, with 10 bases sitting between them. Germline V gene data show CDR1 as SNHLY and CDR2 as FYNNEI. The CDR3 is 13 amino acids. The CDR3 sequence is CASRVGQTGELFF. CDR3 DNA: TGTGCCAGCAGGGTCGGACAGACCGGGGAGCTGTTTTTT. Drawing the rest from reference TRBV2 and TRBJ2-2, the complete variable domain is EPEVTQTPSHQVTQMGQEVILRCVPISNHLYFYWYRQILGQKVEFLVSFYNNEISEKSEIFDDQFSVERPDGSNFTLKIRSTKLEDSAMYFCASRVGQTGELFFGEGSRLTVL.

The chain uses TRBV29-1 and TRBJ2-3; D is perhaps TRBD1 or TRBD2 (7 bases each). CDR1 is SQVTM and CDR2 is ANQGSEA in the germline V gene. V lost 4 bases, J lost 3 bases, and 17 bases lay in between. The CDR3 has 15 residues. CDR3 loop: CSVGGGPTGTDTQYF. DNA of the CDR3: TGCAGCGTTGGGGGGGGACCGACAGGGACAGATACGCAGTATTTT.

The chain couples TRBV6-1 to TRBJ2-7, with D unclear. V was cut by 4 bases and J by 2 bases, with 9 bases left in between. Germline CDR1 reads MNHNS; CDR2 reads SASEGT. The CDR3 runs to 13 residues. CDR3 bases: TGTGCCAGCAGTGTTGGCAGGACCTACGAGCAGTACTTC. Protein product: CASSVGRTYEQYF.

This clonotype was picked up many times. The rearrangement uses TRBV6-6 and TRBJ2-6; 8 bases line up with TRBD2. Looked up from germline, CDR1 is MNHNY and CDR2 is SVGAGI (reference sequence). With V trimmed by 7 bases and J by 3 bases, 14 bases remained unmatched. The CDR3 runs 18 residues. CDR3 residues: CASTRGAGGSRGANVLTF. The CDR3 DNA sequence: TGTGCCAGCACCCGAGGTGCGGGGGGTTCCCGTGGGGCCAACGTCCTGACTTTC.

V and J are TRBV5-1 and TRBJ2-1; D gene unclear. The CDR3 runs to 14 residues. The germline V gene encodes CDR1 SGHRS and CDR2 YFSETQ. Trimming removed 6 bases at V and 0 bases at J, with 10 bases between. The CDR3 DNA reads as TGCGCCAGCATGGTAGGGAACTCCTACAATGAGCAGTTCTTC. This gives the protein CASMVGNSYNEQFF.